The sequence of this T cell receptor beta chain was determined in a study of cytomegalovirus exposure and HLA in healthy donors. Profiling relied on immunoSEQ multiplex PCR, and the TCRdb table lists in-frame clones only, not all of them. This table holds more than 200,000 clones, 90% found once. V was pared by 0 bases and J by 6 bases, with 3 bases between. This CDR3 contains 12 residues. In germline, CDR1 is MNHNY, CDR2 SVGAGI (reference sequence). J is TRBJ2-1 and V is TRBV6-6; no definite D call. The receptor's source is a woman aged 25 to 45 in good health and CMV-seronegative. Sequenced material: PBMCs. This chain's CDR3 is CASSYSFNEQFF. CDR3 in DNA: TGTGCCAGCAGTTACTCGTTCAATGAGCAGTTCTTC.